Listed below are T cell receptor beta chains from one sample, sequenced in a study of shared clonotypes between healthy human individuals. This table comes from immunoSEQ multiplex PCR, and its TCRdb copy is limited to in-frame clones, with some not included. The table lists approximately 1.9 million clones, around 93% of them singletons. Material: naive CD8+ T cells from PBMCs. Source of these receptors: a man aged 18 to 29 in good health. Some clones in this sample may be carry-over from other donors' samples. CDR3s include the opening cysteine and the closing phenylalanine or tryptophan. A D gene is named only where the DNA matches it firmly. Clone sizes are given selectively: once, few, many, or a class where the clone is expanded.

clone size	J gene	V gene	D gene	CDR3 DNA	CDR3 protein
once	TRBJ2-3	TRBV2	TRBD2	TGTGCCCGCCAGGGACTAGCAGGCCCCACAGATACGCAGTATTTT	CARQGLAGPTDTQYF
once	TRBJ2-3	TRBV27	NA	TGTGCCAGCAGTTTATCCGGGGTGGTGCAGGGCTGGGATACGCAGTATTTT	CASSLSGVVQGWDTQYF
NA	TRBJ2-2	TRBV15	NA	TGTGCCACCAGCAGGCCCGGGGAGCTGTTTTTT	CATSRPGELFF
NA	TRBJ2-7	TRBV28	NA	TGTGCCAGCAGCCCCATTGACAGGACCTACGAGCAGTACTTC	CASSPIDRTYEQYF
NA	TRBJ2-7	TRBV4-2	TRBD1	TGTGCCAGCAGCCAAGAGGAGACAGGGGACCCCTACGAGCAGTACTTC	CASSQEETGDPYEQYF
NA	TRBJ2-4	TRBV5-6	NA	TGTGCCAGCAGCTTGTCCGGGGTGGTAGGAGGGATTCAGTACTTC	CASSLSGVVGGIQYF
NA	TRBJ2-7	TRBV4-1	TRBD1	TGCGCCAGCAGCCAAGGTTCAGACAGGGTCTACGAGCAGTACTTC	CASSQGSDRVYEQYF
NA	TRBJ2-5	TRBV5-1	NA	TGCGCCAGCAGCTTCTGGGGGGCGTACGAGACCCAGTACTTC	CASSFWGAYETQYF
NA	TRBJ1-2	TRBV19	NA	TGTGCCAGTAGTCCCCGTGGGGGGCACGGGTATGGCTACACCTTC	CASSPRGGHGYGYTF
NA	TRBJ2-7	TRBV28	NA	TGTGCCAGCAGTCAAGGTGGGGAGAACTACGAGCAGTACTTC	CASSQGGENYEQYF
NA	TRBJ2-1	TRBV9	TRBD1	TGTGCCAGCAGCGGACAGGGGGCGAAGGGCAATGAGCAGTTCTTC	CASSGQGAKGNEQFF
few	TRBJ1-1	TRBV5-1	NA	TGCGCCAGCAGCTTGGATCCTGGACAGTTGAACACTGAAGCTTTCTTT	CASSLDPGQLNTEAFF
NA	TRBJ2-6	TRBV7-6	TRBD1	TGTGCCAGCAGTCGTTCCGGGACAGGGGGCGCAGGGGCCAACGTCCTGACTTTC	CASSRSGTGGAGANVLTF
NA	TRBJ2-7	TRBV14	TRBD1	TGTGCCAGCAGCCAGCCTAGGTGGACAGGTCTTTACGAGCAGTACTTC	CASSQPRWTGLYEQYF
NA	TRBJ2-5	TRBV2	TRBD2	TGTGCCAGCAGCAGGACTAGCGGACAAGAGACCCAGTACTTC	CASSRTSGQETQYF
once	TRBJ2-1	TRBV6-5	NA	TGTGCCAGCAGTGGAAGGGGGAGCCCCTACAATGAGCAGTTCTTC	CASSGRGSPYNEQFF
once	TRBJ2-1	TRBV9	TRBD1	TGTGCCAGCAGCGTAGGGGTGGGACAGGGCAATGAGCAGTTCTTC	CASSVGVGQGNEQFF
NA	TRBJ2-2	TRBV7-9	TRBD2	TGTGCCAGCAGCTCGGACAACCCCCAAGGACTAGCGAGGACCGGGGAGCTGTTTTTT	CASSSDNPQGLARTGELFF
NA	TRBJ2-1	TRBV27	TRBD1	TGTGCCAGCAGCCCGGGACAGCTATACAATGAGCAGTTCTTC	CASSPGQLYNEQFF
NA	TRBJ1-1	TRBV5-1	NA	TGCGCCAGCAGCTTGGGGAGGGGCACGAACACTGAAGCTTTCTTT	CASSLGRGTNTEAFF
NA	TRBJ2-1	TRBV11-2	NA	TGTGCCAGCAGCTTAGACGGGAGTGCCTACAATGAGCAGTTCTTC	CASSLDGSAYNEQFF
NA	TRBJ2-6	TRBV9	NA	TGTGCCAGCAAGGATCCGATCTACTCTGGGGCCAACGTCCTGACTTTC	CASKDPIYSGANVLTF
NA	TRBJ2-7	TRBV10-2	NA	TGCGCCAGCAGTGAGTGGGCCGGGTTCTCCTACGAGCAGTACTTC	CASSEWAGFSYEQYF
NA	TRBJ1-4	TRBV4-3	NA	TGCGCCAGCAGCCAAGATAGGGCACAGTTTAATGAAAAACTGTTTTTT	CASSQDRAQFNEKLFF
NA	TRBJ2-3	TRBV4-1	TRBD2	TGCGCCAGCAGCCAACGCGGGACTAGCGGATTCGGGGATACGCAGTATTTT	CASSQRGTSGFGDTQYF
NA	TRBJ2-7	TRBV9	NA	TGTGCCAGCAGCGCCAGGGACAACCCCTACGAGCAGTACTTC	CASSARDNPYEQYF
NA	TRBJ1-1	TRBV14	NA	TGTGCCAGCAGCCGAGGGGGTTTGACTGAAGCTTTCTTT	CASSRGGLTEAFF
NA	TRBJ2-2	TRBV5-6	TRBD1	TGTGCCAGCAACACGGGACAGTCCCTCACCGGGGAGCTGTTTTTT	CASNTGQSLTGELFF
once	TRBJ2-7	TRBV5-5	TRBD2	TGTGCCAGCAGACCTCCCTTAGCGGGAGGGCTCGACGAGCAGTACTTC	CASRPPLAGGLDEQYF
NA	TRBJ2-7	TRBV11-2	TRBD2	TGTGCCAGCAGCTTATCCGTGGGACTAGTCTCCTACGAGCAGTACTTC	CASSLSVGLVSYEQYF
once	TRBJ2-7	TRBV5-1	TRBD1	TGCGCCAGCAGCTTGGGTCGGACAGGCTGGGACGAGCAGTACTTC	CASSLGRTGWDEQYF
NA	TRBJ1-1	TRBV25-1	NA	TGTGCCAGCAGTGACCCCCGGCGGAGGGGCACTGAAGCTTTCTTT	CASSDPRRRGTEAFF
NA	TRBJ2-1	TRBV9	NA	TGTGCCAGCAGCGTAACAGGCTGGGAAGATGAGCAGTTCTTC	CASSVTGWEDEQFF
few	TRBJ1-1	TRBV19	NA	TGTGCCAGTAGTCCCTCTGGGGGGGACACTGAAGCTTTCTTT	CASSPSGGDTEAFF
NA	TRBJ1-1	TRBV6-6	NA	TGTGCCAGCATCCCCCACAACGCTGAAGCTTTCTTT	CASIPHNAEAFF
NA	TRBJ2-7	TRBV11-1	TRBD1	TGTGCCAGCAGCGAACCGGGACAGGTACCTTCCTACGAGCAGTACTTC	CASSEPGQVPSYEQYF
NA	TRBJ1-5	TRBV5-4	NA	TGTGCCAGCAGCGAGGGGTCGAAGGCGTTCGGTGATCAGCCCCAGCATTTT	CASSEGSKAFGDQPQHF
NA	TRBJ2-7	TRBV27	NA	TGTGCCAGCAGTACACGAGGACCCTACGAGCAGTACTTC	CASSTRGPYEQYF
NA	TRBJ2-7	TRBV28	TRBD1	TGTGCCAGCAGTTTGACAGGGGGCGCGGGGGAGCAGTACTTC	CASSLTGGAGEQYF
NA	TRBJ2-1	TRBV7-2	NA	TGTGCCAGCAGTCCCACGGGGCTACCGTCCTACAATGAGCAGTTCTTC	CASSPTGLPSYNEQFF
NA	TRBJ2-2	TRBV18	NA	TGTGCCAGCTCGGACCGTGCTACCGGGGAGCTGTTTTTT	CASSDRATGELFF
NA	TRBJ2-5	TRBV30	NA	TGTGCCTGGTCAATGGGTAGCGGCGAAGAGACCCAGTACTTC	CAWSMGSGEETQYF
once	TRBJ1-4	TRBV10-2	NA	TGCGCCAGCCGTAAGAGTCGGACTGAAAAACTGTTTTTT	CASRKSRTEKLFF
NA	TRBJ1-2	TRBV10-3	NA	TGTGCCACCAAGTCGCCTAAACAGGATTACTATGGCTACACCTTC	CATKSPKQDYYGYTF
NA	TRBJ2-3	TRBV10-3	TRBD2	TGTGCCACCGGGACTAACAATAGGGATACGCAGTATTTT	CATGTNNRDTQYF
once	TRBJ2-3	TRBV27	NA	TGTGCCAGCAGTTCGCGACCTCTAGGGCGCACAGATACGCAGTATTTT	CASSSRPLGRTDTQYF
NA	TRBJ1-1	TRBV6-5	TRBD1	TGTGCCAGCAGTCACTGGACAGGGCGAACTGAAGCTTTCTTT	CASSHWTGRTEAFF
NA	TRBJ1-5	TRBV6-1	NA	TGTGCCGCCTCAGAGTATAGCAATCAGCCCCAGCATTTT	CAASEYSNQPQHF
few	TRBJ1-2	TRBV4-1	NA	TGCGCCAGCAGCCCCCGGGTAGGGGACGGGGATGGCTACACCTTC	CASSPRVGDGDGYTF
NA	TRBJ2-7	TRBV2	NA	TGTGCCAGCAGTGATGACAGATACGAGCAGTACTTC	CASSDDRYEQYF
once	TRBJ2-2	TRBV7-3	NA	TGTGCCAGCAGCCGACTGAAAAAGACCGGGGAGCTGTTTTTT	CASSRLKKTGELFF
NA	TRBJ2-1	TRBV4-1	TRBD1	TGCGCCAGCAGCCAAGAAGGACAGGCCGGGGAGCAGTTCTTC	CASSQEGQAGEQFF
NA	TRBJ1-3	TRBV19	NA	TGTGCCAGTAGTAAGGTGGATGGAAACACCATATATTTT	CASSKVDGNTIYF
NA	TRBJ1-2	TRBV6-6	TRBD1	TGTGCCAGCAGTTACTCGGAGACAGGGGGCAGCTATGGCTACACCTTC	CASSYSETGGSYGYTF
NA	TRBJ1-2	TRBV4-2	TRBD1	TGTGCCAGCAGCCAAGACAGGGGGGATGGCTACACCTTC	CASSQDRGDGYTF